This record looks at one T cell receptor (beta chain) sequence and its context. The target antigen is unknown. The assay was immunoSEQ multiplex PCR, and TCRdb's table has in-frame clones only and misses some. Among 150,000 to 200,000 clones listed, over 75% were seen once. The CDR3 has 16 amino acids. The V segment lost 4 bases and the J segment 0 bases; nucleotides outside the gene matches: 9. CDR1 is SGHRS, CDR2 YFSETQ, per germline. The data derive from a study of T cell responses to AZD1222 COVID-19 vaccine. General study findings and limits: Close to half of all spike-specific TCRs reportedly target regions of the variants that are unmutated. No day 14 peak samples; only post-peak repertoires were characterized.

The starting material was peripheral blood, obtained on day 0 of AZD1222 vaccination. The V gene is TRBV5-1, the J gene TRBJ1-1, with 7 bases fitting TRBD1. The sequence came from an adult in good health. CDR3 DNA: TGCGCCAGCAGCCCACACAATACAGGGGTGAACACTGAAGCTTTCTTT. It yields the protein CASSPHNTGVNTEAFF.